This T cell receptor (beta chain) was retrieved from a study of vaccination effects on CD4 cells after COVID-19. Generated by immunoSEQ multiplex PCR, the TCRdb table keeps only in-frame clones and is missing some. The sample carries tens of thousands of clones, approximately 80% recorded once. At the end of nine to ten days of culture, CD4+ T cells were isolated. Trimming cost V 8 bases and J 4 bases, with 14 bases left between them. The CDR3 has 13 residues. Germline lookup yields CDR1 ENHRY and CDR2 SYGVKD. As to this clone: Its specificity is unknown.

Material: CD4+ T cells from PBMCs cultured without peptide, obtained before COVID-19 vaccination. This sequence was found in a human donor who had a prior SARS-CoV-2 infection. The V gene is TRBV10-3, the J gene TRBJ1-1, with TRBD1 as a possible D gene (6 bases). In DNA, the CDR3 is TGTGCCATCGGGGCAGGGGATGGCACTGAAGCTTTCTTT. As protein: CAIGAGDGTEAFF.